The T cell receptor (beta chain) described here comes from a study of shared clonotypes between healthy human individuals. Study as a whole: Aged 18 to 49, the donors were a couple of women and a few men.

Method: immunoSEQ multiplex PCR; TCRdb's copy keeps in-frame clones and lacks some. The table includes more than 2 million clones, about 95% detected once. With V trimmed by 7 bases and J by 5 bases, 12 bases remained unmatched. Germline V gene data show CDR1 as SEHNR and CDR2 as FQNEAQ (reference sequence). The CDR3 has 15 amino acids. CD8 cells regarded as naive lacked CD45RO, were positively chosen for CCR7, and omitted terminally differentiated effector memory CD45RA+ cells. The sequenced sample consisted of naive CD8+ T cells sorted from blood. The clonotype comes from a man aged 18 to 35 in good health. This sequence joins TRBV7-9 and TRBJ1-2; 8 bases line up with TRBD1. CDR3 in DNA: TGTGCCAGCAACACGGGGGCAGGGGGCCCGTATGGCTACACCTTC. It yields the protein CASNTGAGGPYGYTF.